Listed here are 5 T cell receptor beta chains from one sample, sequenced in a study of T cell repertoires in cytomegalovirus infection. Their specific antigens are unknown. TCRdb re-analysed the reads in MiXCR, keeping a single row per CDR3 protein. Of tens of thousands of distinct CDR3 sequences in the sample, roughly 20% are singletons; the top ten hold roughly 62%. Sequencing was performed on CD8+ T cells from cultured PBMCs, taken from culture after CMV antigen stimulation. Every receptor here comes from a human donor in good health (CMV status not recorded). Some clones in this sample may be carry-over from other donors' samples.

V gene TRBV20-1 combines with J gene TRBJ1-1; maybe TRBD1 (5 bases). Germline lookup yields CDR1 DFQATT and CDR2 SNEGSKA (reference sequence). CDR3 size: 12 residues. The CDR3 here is CSLIQGNTEAFF. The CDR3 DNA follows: TGCAGCCTTATTCAGGGAAACACTGAAGCTTTCTTT.

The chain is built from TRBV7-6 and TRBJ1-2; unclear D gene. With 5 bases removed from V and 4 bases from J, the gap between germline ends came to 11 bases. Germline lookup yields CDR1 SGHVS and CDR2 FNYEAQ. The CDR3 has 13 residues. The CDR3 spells CASSPVAIYGYTF. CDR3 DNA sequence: TGTGCCAGCAGCCCTGTTGCGATCTATGGCTACACCTTC.

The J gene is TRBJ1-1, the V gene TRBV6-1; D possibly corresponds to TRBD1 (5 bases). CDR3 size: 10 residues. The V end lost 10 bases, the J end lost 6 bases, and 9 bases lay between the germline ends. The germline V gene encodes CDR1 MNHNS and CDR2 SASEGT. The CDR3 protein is CATGGAEAFF. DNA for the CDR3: TGTGCCACCGGAGGGGCTGAAGCTTTCTTT.

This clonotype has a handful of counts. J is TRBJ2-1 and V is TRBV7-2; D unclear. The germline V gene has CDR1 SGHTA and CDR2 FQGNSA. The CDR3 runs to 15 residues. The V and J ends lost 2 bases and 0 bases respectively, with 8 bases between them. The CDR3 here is CASSLPSSSYNEQFF. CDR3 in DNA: TGTGCCAGCAGCTTACCCTCGAGCTCCTACAATGAGCAGTTCTTC.

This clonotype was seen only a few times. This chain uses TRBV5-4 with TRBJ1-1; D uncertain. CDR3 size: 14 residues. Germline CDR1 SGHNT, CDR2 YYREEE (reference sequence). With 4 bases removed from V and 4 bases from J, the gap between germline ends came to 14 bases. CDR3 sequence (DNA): TGTGCCAGCAGCGCCGAGGTAGGAGGCACTGAAGCTTTCTTT. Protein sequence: CASSAEVGGTEAFF.